These T cell receptor beta chains were read from a single sample in a study of long-term antiretroviral therapy in people with HIV. Repertoires were generated with immunoSEQ multiplex PCR, while TCRdb's copy carries only in-frame clones and drops some. The table lists about 22,000 clones, 65% to 90% of them singletons, with over 15% in the top ten. Source: unsorted PBMCs, taken 0.1 years before starting antiretroviral therapy. These receptors originate from a man aged 18-30 years with HIV. The CDR3 runs from the conserved cysteine through the conserved F or W. D genes are given only for firm matches. Size is omitted from some rows. Given values are once, few, many or a class for expanded clones.

d_call	clone_size	v_call	j_call	cdr3_aa	cdr3_nt
.	.	TRBV19	TRBJ2-7	CASSHGRAGYEQYF	TGTGCCAGTAGCCACGGCCGCGCGGGATACGAGCAGTACTTC
.	.	TRBV28	TRBJ1-5	CSTEDSNQPQHF	TGTTCGACCGAAGATAGCAATCAGCCCCAGCATTTT
TRBD2	.	TRBV6-5	TRBJ2-5	CASSRLAGGRETQYF	TGTGCCAGCAGTAGACTAGCGGGGGGGCGAGAGACCCAGTACTTC
.	.	TRBV7-2	TRBJ2-5	CASSLEGGRVETQYF	TGTGCCAGCAGCTTAGAGGGGGGCCGGGTGGAGACCCAGTACTTC
.	.	TRBV5-1	TRBJ1-1	CASSPGVNTEAFF	TGCGCCAGCAGCCCGGGGGTGAACACTGAAGCTTTCTTT
TRBD2	.	TRBV5-1	TRBJ2-2	CASSGDGLAGTGELFF	TGCGCCAGCAGCGGGGACGGACTAGCGGGAACCGGGGAGCTGTTTTTT
.	.	TRBV10-3	TRBJ2-5	CAISYQGGGAAETQYF	TGTGCCATCAGTTATCAGGGGGGGGGAGCGGCGGAGACCCAGTACTTC
.	.	TRBV6-6	TRBJ2-7	CASSPRRRYSYEQYF	TGTGCCAGCAGCCCGAGGCGTCGGTACTCCTACGAGCAGTACTTC
.	.	TRBV6-7	TRBJ1-5	CASSYSGRGSDQPQHF	TGTGCCAGCAGTTACTCGGGGAGGGGGAGCGATCAGCCCCAGCATTTT
.	.	TRBV5-4	TRBJ2-1	CASSAPGVYNEQFF	TGTGCCAGCAGCGCTCCAGGGGTTTACAATGAGCAGTTCTTC
TRBD1	once	TRBV10-3	TRBJ2-2	CAISGFGQGASYTGELFF	TGTGCCATCAGTGGTTTCGGACAGGGGGCGAGTTATACCGGGGAGCTGTTTTTT
TRBD1	.	TRBV25-1	TRBJ2-2	CASSERQGKGGELFF	TGTGCCAGCAGTGAGAGACAGGGGAAGGGCGGGGAGCTGTTTTTT
.	.	TRBV7-9	TRBJ1-6	CASSFGPPDHHSPLHF	TGTGCCAGCAGCTTCGGACCCCCGGACCACCATTCACCCCTCCACTTT
.	.	TRBV7-9	TRBJ2-3	CASSPTGQLEGGTQYF	TGTGCCAGCAGCCCTACCGGACAGTTGGAAGGCGGTACGCAGTATTTT
TRBD1	.	TRBV27	TRBJ2-1	CASSTPGQGAFEQFF	TGTGCCAGCAGTACCCCGGGACAGGGGGCTTTTGAGCAGTTCTTC
TRBD1	once	TRBV5-5	TRBJ1-2	CASSLGLGGTNYGYTF	TGTGCCAGCAGCTTGGGCCTAGGGGGCACCAACTATGGCTACACCTTC
.	.	TRBV28	TRBJ1-1	CASSLVQGNTEAFF	TGTGCCAGCAGTTTAGTCCAGGGGAACACTGAAGCTTTCTTT
.	.	TRBV7-2	TRBJ1-2	CASSLARQGEGENYGYTF	TGTGCCAGCAGCTTAGCCAGGCAGGGTGAGGGGGAAAACTATGGCTACACCTTC
TRBD2	.	TRBV5-1	TRBJ2-2	CASSLVISGASHSNTGELFF	TGCGCCAGCAGCTTGGTGATTAGCGGGGCCTCACATTCGAACACCGGGGAGCTGTTTTTT
.	.	TRBV30	TRBJ2-7	CAWSTRGPYEQYF	TGTGCCTGGAGTACCCGGGGTCCCTACGAGCAGTACTTC
.	few	TRBV28	TRBJ1-2	CASSLRRGRANYGYTF	TGTGCCAGCAGCCTTCGGCGGGGGAGAGCTAACTATGGCTACACCTTC
.	.	TRBV21-1	TRBJ2-1	CASSKRGKAYNEQFF	TGTGCCAGCAGCAAAAGGGGGAAGGCCTACAATGAGCAGTTCTTC
TRBD2	.	TRBV7-2	TRBJ2-5	CASSLVLAGVGETQYF	TGTGCCAGCAGCTTAGTGCTAGCGGGAGTCGGGGAGACCCAGTACTTC
.	.	TRBV7-2	TRBJ1-2	CASSPAPGESYTF	TGTGCCAGCAGCCCAGCCCCGGGGGAGAGTTACACCTTC
.	.	TRBV28	TRBJ1-5	CASRLPGDSNQPQHF	TGTGCCAGCAGGTTACCAGGGGATAGCAATCAGCCCCAGCATTTT
.	.	TRBV28	TRBJ1-5	CASKSAGVNQPQHF	TGTGCCAGCAAATCGGCAGGGGTAAATCAGCCCCAGCATTTT
TRBD1	.	TRBV27	TRBJ1-2	CASSWDRGRFGYTF	TGTGCCAGCAGTTGGGACAGGGGACGGTTTGGCTACACCTTC
.	.	TRBV7-6	TRBJ2-1	CASSLVVSGGDEQFF	TGTGCCAGCAGCTTAGTCGTGTCCGGGGGTGATGAGCAGTTCTTC
TRBD1	.	TRBV29-1	TRBJ2-3	CSVDRAYTDTQYF	TGCAGCGTAGACAGGGCCTACACAGATACGCAGTATTTT
.	.	TRBV5-1	TRBJ2-4	CASTSGQGSWISAKNIQYF	TGCGCCAGCACCAGTGGTCAGGGCTCGTGGATTTCGGCCAAAAACATTCAGTACTTC
.	.	TRBV9	TRBJ2-5	CASSVGWAGQIQETQYF	TGTGCCAGCAGCGTAGGATGGGCAGGACAGATACAAGAGACCCAGTACTTC
.	.	TRBV7-6	TRBJ1-6	CASSLLGGGDSPLHF	TGTGCCAGCAGCTTACTTGGCGGGGGGGACTCACCCCTCCACTTT
.	.	TRBV5-4	TRBJ2-7	CASSLSPRAYEQYF	TGTGCCAGCAGCTTGTCCCCCAGGGCCTACGAGCAGTACTTC
.	few	TRBV5-6	TRBJ2-7	CASSLFGIPYEQYF	TGTGCCTCCAGCTTGTTTGGCATCCCCTACGAGCAGTACTTC
.	.	TRBV6-6	TRBJ2-7	CASSYPGVNEQYF	TGTGCCAGCAGTTACCCGGGTGTGAACGAGCAGTACTTC
.	.	TRBV5-1	TRBJ2-7	CASSLGGGSEQYF	TGCGCCAGCAGCTTGGGTGGGGGTTCGGAGCAGTACTTC
.	.	TRBV27	TRBJ2-2	CASSPNTGELFF	TGTGCCAGCAGTCCTAACACCGGGGAGCTGTTTTTT
.	.	TRBV5-1	TRBJ1-2	CASSRTADGYTF	TGCGCCAGCAGTCGGACAGCGGACGGCTACACCTTC
.	.	TRBV4-1	TRBJ2-7	CASSQAAAFEQYF	TGCGCCAGCAGCCAAGCGGCAGCCTTCGAGCAGTACTTC
.	few	TRBV29-1	TRBJ2-4	CSVEQGGRNIQYF	TGCAGCGTTGAACAGGGGGGGAGAAACATTCAGTACTTC